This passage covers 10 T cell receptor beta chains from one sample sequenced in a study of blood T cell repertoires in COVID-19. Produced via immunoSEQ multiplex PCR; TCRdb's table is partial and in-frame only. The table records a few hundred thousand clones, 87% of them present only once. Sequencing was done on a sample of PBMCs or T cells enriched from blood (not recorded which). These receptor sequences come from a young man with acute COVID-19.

This CDR3 reads CASSLSIRGLEKLFF. CDR3 bases: TGTGCCAGCAGTTTATCGATCAGGGGGCTTGAAAAACTGTTTTTT. V usage is TRBV28 and J usage is TRBJ1-4; 8 bases are a match to TRBD1. J lost 7 bases, V lost 1 base, and 5 bases had no gene match. The CDR3 is 15 residues long. Germline lookup yields CDR1 MDHEN and CDR2 SYDVKM.

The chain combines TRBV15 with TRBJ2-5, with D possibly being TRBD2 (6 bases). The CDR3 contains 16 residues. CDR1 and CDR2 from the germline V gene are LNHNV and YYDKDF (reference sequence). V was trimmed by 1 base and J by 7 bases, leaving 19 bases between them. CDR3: CATSRGQAGTLGTQYF. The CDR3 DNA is TGTGCCACCAGCAGAGGGCAGGCGGGGACCTTAGGGACCCAGTACTTC. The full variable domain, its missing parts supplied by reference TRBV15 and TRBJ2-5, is DAMVIQNPRYQVTQFGKPVTLSCSQTLNHNVMYWYQQKSSQAPKLLFHYYDKDFNNEADTPDNFQSRRPNTSFCFLDIRSPGLGDTAMYLCATSRGQAGTLGTQYFGPGTRLLVL.

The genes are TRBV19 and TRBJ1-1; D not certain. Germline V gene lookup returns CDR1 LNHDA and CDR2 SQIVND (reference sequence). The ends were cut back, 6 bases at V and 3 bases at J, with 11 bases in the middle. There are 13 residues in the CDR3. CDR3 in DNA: TGTGCCAGTAGAAGCTCGGTCGACACTGAAGCTTTCTTT. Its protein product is CASRSSVDTEAFF.

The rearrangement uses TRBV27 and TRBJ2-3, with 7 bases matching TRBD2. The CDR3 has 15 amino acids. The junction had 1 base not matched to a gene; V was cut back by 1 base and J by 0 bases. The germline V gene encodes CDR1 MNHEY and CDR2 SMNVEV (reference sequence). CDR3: CASSLLAGSTDTQYF. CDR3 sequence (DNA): TGTGCCAGCAGTTTATTAGCGGGCAGCACAGATACGCAGTATTTT.

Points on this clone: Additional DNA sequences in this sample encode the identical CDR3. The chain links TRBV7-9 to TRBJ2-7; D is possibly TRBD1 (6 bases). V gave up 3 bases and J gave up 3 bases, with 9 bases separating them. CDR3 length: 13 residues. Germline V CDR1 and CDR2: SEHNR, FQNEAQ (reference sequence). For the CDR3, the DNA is TGTGCCAGCAGCTTGGAACAGGGCTACGAGCAGTACTTC. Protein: CASSLEQGYEQYF.

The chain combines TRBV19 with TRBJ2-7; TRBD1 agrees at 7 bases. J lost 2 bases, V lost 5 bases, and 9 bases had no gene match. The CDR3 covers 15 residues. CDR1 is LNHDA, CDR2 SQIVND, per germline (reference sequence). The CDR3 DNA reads TGTGCCAGTAGTCCAGGGACAGATCATGCCTACGAGCAGTACTTC. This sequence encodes CASSPGTDHAYEQYF.

CDR3 sequence reads: CASSPTSTSGQGIGELFF. CDR3 DNA sequence: TGTGCCAGCAGCCCAACCTCGACTAGCGGCCAGGGGATCGGGGAGCTGTTTTTT. This chain joins TRBV11-2 and TRBJ2-2, with 9 bases that match TRBD2. The length of the CDR3 is 18 residues. Per germline, CDR1 SGHAT and CDR2 FQNNGV. Losses at the gene ends were 5 bases for V and 7 bases for J; bases not matched to a gene: 17.

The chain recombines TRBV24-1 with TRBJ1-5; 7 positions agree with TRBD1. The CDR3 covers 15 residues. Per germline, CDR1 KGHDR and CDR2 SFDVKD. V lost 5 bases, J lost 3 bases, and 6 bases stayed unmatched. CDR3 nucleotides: TGTGCCACCAGTGCCAGGGACAGAAACAATCAGCCCCAGCATTTT. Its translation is CATSARDRNNQPQHF.

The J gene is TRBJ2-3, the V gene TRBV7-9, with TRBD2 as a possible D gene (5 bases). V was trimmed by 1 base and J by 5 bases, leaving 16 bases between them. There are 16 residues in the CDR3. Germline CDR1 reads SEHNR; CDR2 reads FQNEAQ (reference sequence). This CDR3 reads CASSLGEGGLEDTQYF. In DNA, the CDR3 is TGTGCCAGCAGCTTAGGTGAGGGCGGTTTGGAAGATACGCAGTATTTT.

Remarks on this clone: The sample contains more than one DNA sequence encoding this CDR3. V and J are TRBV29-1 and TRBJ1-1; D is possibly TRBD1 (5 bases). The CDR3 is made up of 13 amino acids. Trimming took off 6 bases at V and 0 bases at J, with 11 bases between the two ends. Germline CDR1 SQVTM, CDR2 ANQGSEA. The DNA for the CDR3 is TGCAGCGTGGCAGGGCGGATGAACACTGAAGCTTTCTTT. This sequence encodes CSVAGRMNTEAFF.